These T cell receptor beta chains were read from a single sample in a study of blood T cell repertoires in COVID-19. The repertoire was sequenced with immunoSEQ multiplex PCR; TCRdb's copy has only in-frame clones and lacks some. In the table there are about 130,000 clones, roughly 86% of which are singletons. Specimen: peripheral blood. These receptors were obtained from a woman in her 70s with COVID-19, enrolled during active disease. Each CDR3 is given with its conserved first and last residue. D genes are given only for firm matches. Expanded clones are given a class, and other clones once, few, many or no size at all.

size	V	J	D	CDR3	DNA
NA	TRBV5-6	TRBJ1-2	NA	CASSSSGTGANYGYTF	TGTGCCAGCAGCTCCAGCGGGACTGGGGCAAACTATGGCTACACCTTC
once	TRBV5-4	TRBJ2-1	NA	CASSSKDPRVVYEQFF	TGTGCCAGCAGCTCCAAAGACCCCAGGGTTGTTTATGAGCAGTTCTTC
NA	TRBV7-2	TRBJ2-7	NA	CASRTRDLSYEQYF	TGTGCCAGCCGGACGAGGGACTTGAGCTACGAGCAGTACTTC
NA	TRBV15	TRBJ2-1	NA	CATSREELGYEQFF	TGTGCCACCAGCAGAGAGGAACTAGGGTATGAGCAGTTCTTC
once	TRBV10-3	TRBJ1-3	NA	CATAGDKGNTIYF	TGTGCCACCGCGGGGGATAAAGGAAACACCATATATTTT
NA	TRBV5-1	TRBJ1-2	NA	CASSQVQGNYGYTF	TGCGCCAGCAGCCAAGTACAGGGTAACTATGGCTACACCTTC
once	TRBV25-1	TRBJ2-1	TRBD1	CASSEPGTGYNEQFF	TGTGCCAGCAGTGAACCCGGGACAGGCTACAATGAGCAGTTCTTC
once	TRBV7-9	TRBJ2-7	TRBD1	CAAERDRGPYEQYF	TGTGCCGCCGAGCGGGACAGGGGACCCTACGAGCAGTACTTC
NA	TRBV9	TRBJ2-5	TRBD2	CASSVSGGALGGETQYF	TGTGCCAGCAGCGTGAGCGGGGGGGCACTCGGTGGGGAGACCCAGTACTTC
NA	TRBV28	TRBJ1-1	TRBD1	CASSAPTTGSGGTAFF	TGTGCCAGCTCGGCCCCCACGACAGGGAGTGGGGGGACAGCTTTCTTT
NA	TRBV7-2	TRBJ2-5	TRBD2	CASRWTSSQETQYF	TGTGCCAGCAGATGGACTAGCTCCCAAGAGACCCAGTACTTC
NA	TRBV27	TRBJ2-2	NA	CASSRRGRPNTGELFF	TGTGCCAGCAGTAGGCGGGGCAGACCGAACACCGGGGAGCTGTTTTTT
NA	TRBV18	TRBJ1-5	NA	CASSPGGPQHF	TGTGCCAGCTCACCAGGCGGGCCCCAGCATTTT
NA	TRBV2	TRBJ2-1	TRBD2	CASSERAGGNEQFF	TGTGCCAGCAGTGAACGGGCGGGGGGGAATGAGCAGTTCTTC
NA	TRBV10-3	TRBJ2-7	TRBD1	CAISIGDRSEQYF	TGTGCCATCAGTATTGGGGACAGGAGCGAGCAGTACTTC
NA	TRBV28	TRBJ1-5	NA	CASSLQGPYNQPQHF	TGTGCCAGCAGTTTACAGGGCCCCTACAATCAGCCCCAGCATTTT
NA	TRBV27	TRBJ1-4	TRBD1	CASTTNRGWGEKLFF	TGTGCCAGCACCACCAACAGGGGATGGGGTGAAAAACTGTTTTTT
NA	TRBV5-1	TRBJ2-5	TRBD2	CASSPGLARETQYF	TGCGCCAGCAGCCCCGGACTAGCGAGGGAGACCCAGTACTTC
few	TRBV6-1	TRBJ2-4	NA	CASSDGALKNIQYF	TGTGCCAGCAGTGATGGGGCCCTCAAAAACATTCAGTACTTC
NA	TRBV6-2/TRBV6-3	TRBJ2-1	TRBD1	CASSYWVGQDSRNEQFF	TGTGCCAGCAGTTACTGGGTGGGACAGGATTCACGCAATGAGCAGTTCTTC
NA	TRBV27	TRBJ1-2	NA	CASSLSLVVVRYTF	TGTGCCAGCAGTTTATCCCTCGTAGTCGTCCGCTACACCTTC
NA	TRBV19	TRBJ2-6	TRBD2	CASSTPLAGPSGANVLTF	TGTGCCAGTAGTACCCCTCTAGCGGGCCCTTCTGGGGCCAACGTCCTGACTTTC
NA	TRBV7-9	TRBJ2-3	NA	CASSPDSGSSTDTQYF	TGTGCCAGCAGCCCAGATAGCGGATCTAGCACAGATACGCAGTATTTT
NA	TRBV5-4	TRBJ1-6	TRBD1	CASSPGGGQGPSPLHF	TGTGCCAGCAGCCCGGGGGGTGGACAGGGTCCTTCACCCCTCCACTTT
NA	TRBV29-1	TRBJ2-5	NA	CSVVVGEVYQETQYF	TGCAGCGTTGTTGTCGGTGAGGTATACCAAGAGACCCAGTACTTC
NA	TRBV3-1/TRBV3-2	TRBJ1-3	NA	CASSQVRRSGNTIYF	TGTGCCAGCAGCCAAGTAAGGAGATCTGGAAACACCATATATTTT
NA	TRBV9	TRBJ1-1	NA	CASSVVNINTEAFF	TGTGCCAGCAGCGTAGTGAACATCAACACTGAAGCTTTCTTT
few	TRBV7-9	TRBJ1-2	NA	CASSTGTPKGYGYTF	TGTGCCAGCAGCACAGGGACACCCAAGGGCTATGGCTACACCTTC